This TCR beta chain was identified during a study of cytomegalovirus exposure and HLA in healthy donors (dated by TCRdb to the late 2010s). Turning to the overall study: According to an earlier analysis of 550 to 700 of the donors, 150 million to 200 million T cells yielded some 110 million unique TCR beta sequences and roughly 280 Gb of sequence data. An early release that covered some 640 HLA-typed donors contained around 300 gigabases of sequencing data and about 93 million unique TCR sequences. Of the approximately 400 genotyped donors, around 81% fell in the genetic ancestry cluster associated with self-reported Caucasian donors. The study aimed to test whether cataloging public T cell receptors could reveal signatures of past pathogen exposure. The study used immunosequencing to profile the T cell repertoires of 600 to 850 subjects and linked those repertoires to cytomegalovirus serostatus. Along with the roughly 710-subject first cohort, a separate validation cohort of over a hundred different subjects was used. To predict cytomegalovirus infection status, the study brought together high-throughput TCR immunosequencing, statistical association of individual TCRs with disease status, and machine learning. In a later analysis, previously published TCR beta repertoires from more than 500 donors were re-analyzed and high-resolution HLA genotyping was added so that TCR occurrence patterns could be studied. The later analysis used no new phenotypic data to find candidate immune exposures, relying instead on TCR beta sequences and their occurrence across donors. In an earlier analysis of about 590 of the donors, high-throughput TCR beta sequencing was used to judge whether each TCR beta V gene segment behaved as functional or pseudogenic. Donor age, sex, ethnicity and CMV serostatus were collected together with the repertoire data. In a later genetic analysis, genome-wide SNP genotypes for about three fifths of the 666 donors were used, and that subset was treated as a discovery cohort. Every discovery cohort repertoire had been produced on one sequencing platform. HLA typing included class I and class II loci at four-digit resolution. The number of donors typed differed by locus, with about 629-630 for A, B, C, DRB1 and DQB1, about 500 for DQA1, 600 to 610 for DPA1, and approximately 470 for DPB1. Four or five DR-DQ haplotypes were treated as single units for association and clustering because of strong linkage in the cohort. Across around 400 genotyped donors of the cohort, an average of approximately 240,000 unique TCR beta nucleotide sequences per donor were sequenced, and roughly 20% of those sequences were non-productive. The paper's findings and limits, for the study overall: Linkage disequilibrium might explain the correlated functional status among segregating V segments, but an unknown experimental factor could not be excluded. According to the authors, the approach could potentially be generalized to other disease states and immunological phenotypes. A later analysis found that HLA-associated TCR beta chains were more clonally expanded and had lower generation probabilities than equally common non-associated chains. A further reported finding was that TCR beta sequences accurately predicted the HLA-A and HLA-B alleles for most subjects in the first cohort. Several of the top co-occurrence clusters appeared to be linked to parvovirus B19, influenza, CMV and Epstein-Barr virus, according to a later analysis. At a false discovery rate of 0.05, a later analysis linked 16,000 or so TCR beta sequences to specific HLA alleles. Three of the identified cytomegalovirus-associated TCR beta chains were confirmed in vitro to be specific for cytomegalovirus antigens. In a later analysis, most CMV-associated TCR beta chains were found to appear HLA-restricted, with HLA associations seemingly driven largely by CMV exposure. When HLA alleles, especially DR and DQ, strongly co-occurred, TCR associations were difficult to assign to individual alleles. Some IMGT-functional V segments, including TRBV6-2 and TRBV6-3, could not be told apart with the 87-base-pair reads, so those segments were excluded. In a later analysis, the rate of TCR association differed among HLA loci, with DRB1 alleles having the most associated TCRs and HLA-C alleles having the fewest. In an earlier analysis of roughly 560 of the donors, most TCR beta V segments were observed in productive rearrangements about 90% or about 30% of the time, broadly matching IMGT annotations. Only TCR beta chains were sequenced in this cohort, and the absence of alpha or paired-chain data limited detectable features. According to a later genetic analysis, donors in an Asian-associated ancestry cluster had fewer N-insertions in productive TCRs than the roughly 660-donor mean. V-gene and J-gene trimming of TCR beta chains was associated with a missense DCLRE1C variant in a later genetic analysis, and the association was replicated in an independent cohort. Because some donors lacked HLA typing at each locus, the association tests relied only on the typed subset. CMV serostatus was the only immune exposure information available for the cohort. A cluster of highly shared sequence variants was judged likely to represent a technical artifact of the sequencing pipeline. Most TCR sequences were observed very rarely across donors, whereas some public TCRs were present in many individuals. The classifier was reported to diagnose cytomegalovirus status with high specificity and sensitivity in both the original cohort and the validation cohort. Roughly uniform sequencing depth across donors was assumed in presence/absence analyses, although this assumption may not hold. A total of roughly 160 TCR beta chains were listed by the study as associated with cytomegalovirus. Because counts were too low, roughly 17 rarely observed V segments, including chromosome 9 orphons, were left out of the earlier analysis of some 600 of the donors.

Its CDR3 holds 13 amino acids, cysteine through phenylalanine. Only the CDR3 region is kept as DNA, spanning 39 bases read in frame from base 1. V is shortened by 8 bases, J by 2 bases, and the region joining them spans 11 bases. Sequences MNHEY (CDR1) and SVGAGI (CDR2) are obtained from the germline V gene. The method was the immunoSEQ multiplex PCR assay. The multiplex PCR relied on a mix of 60 forward primers for TCR Vbeta segments and 13 reverse primers for TCR Jbeta segments. A multiplex PCR assay on genomic DNA amplified the CDR3 region of rearranged TCR beta genes. The amplified TCR beta libraries were sequenced on the Illumina HiSeq System as 87-base-pair reads. Under the source paper's analysis protocol: A later analysis counted tens of millions of unique TCR beta chains across the 690 or so repertoires, and 9.5 million to 11 million of these chains were shared by at least two donors. Raw reads were error-corrected and collapsed into unique sequences by a nearest-neighbor algorithm in which closely related sequences were merged to remove PCR and sequencing errors. Alignment of CDR3 sequences to IMGT reference sequences was used to assign V, D and J gene segments. For a sequence to be retained, a match of at least six nucleotides was required to both a V gene segment and a J gene segment. A rearrangement counted as productive if the CDR3 had no stop codons and remained in frame with V and J, and every other rearrangement counted as non-productive. Following IMGT convention, CDR3 was defined as the stretch from the second conserved V-encoded cysteine to the conserved J-encoded phenylalanine. In an earlier analysis of more than 550 of the donors, sequences lacking an unambiguous match to a single V gene segment were excluded. An earlier analysis of 450 to 650 of the donors called V segments functional above 56.7% productive rearrangements and segregating when the between-donor standard deviation exceeded 5%. To diagnose cytomegalovirus status from the catalog of TCR beta chain sequences, a statistical classification framework was built. In a later analysis, V and J genes were assigned by comparing TCR nucleotide sequences against IMGT/GENE-DB human TR gene sequences. Using the TCRdist pipeline, a later analysis assigned CDR3 sequences along with most-parsimonious VDJ recombination scenarios. A later analysis defined each TCR beta chain by its CDR3 amino acid sequence plus V-gene family, and excluded reads lacking a unique V-gene family. As a way to deal with suspected cross-contamination and a sequencing artifact, a later analysis dropped 450 to 700 nucleotide sequences that were highly shared and had low generation probability. In a later analysis, a clonal expansion index for each public chain was calculated from normalized within-repertoire ranks of inferred template counts. Generation probabilities in a later analysis came from a VDJ recombination model fitted to out-of-frame rearrangements, and those results were checked against IGoR. A later analysis scored TCR-TCR, TCR-HLA and TCR-CMV co-occurrence with hypergeometric tests, applying a repertoire-size bias correction to TCR pairs. A later analysis estimated false discovery rates by permuting HLA or CMV assignments 20 times. In a later analysis, co-occurring TCRs were grouped using DBSCAN, and TCRdist sequence similarity was added for clustering within HLA-allele-positive subsets. Co-occurrence clustering excluded repertoires with fewer than 30,000 or more than 120,000 public chains, plus five with anomalous nucleotide sharing. TCRdb retrieved this table from immuneACCESS and kept in-frame rearrangements only. Not all clones are present; in checked studies, unresolved V genes account for under half, and no reason is known for the remainder. The V and J calls and clone size were taken over from that table, and D and trimming were inferred from the DNA. This sample's listing comprises nearly 200,000 clones. Approximately 0.74% of the sample is taken by the ten largest.

The cohort was made up of hundreds of healthy bone marrow donors. At the time of sampling, every cohort member was nominally healthy, though immune exposures that went unrecorded were likely present. The donor tested CMV seronegative and was one of the 352 seronegative cohort members. Each donor provided a peripheral blood sample, and peripheral blood mononuclear cells were used for TCR beta sequencing. The Qiagen DNeasy Blood Extraction Kit was used to extract genomic DNA from the blood cell samples. As concerns this clone: Its specific antigen is unknown.

The sequenced sample was PBMCs. Recombination connected TRBV6-5 to TRBJ2-3; too little of a D gene remains to name it. The origin of this receptor is a boy between 10 and 17 years old in good health and CMV-seronegative. The DNA sequence follows: TGTGCCAGCGAGAGCCCTTACACAGATACGCAGTATTTT. Its translation reads: CASESPYTDTQYF.